The 27 T cell receptor beta chains below all came from one sample that was sequenced in a study of blood T cell repertoires in COVID-19. Method: immunoSEQ multiplex PCR; TCRdb's copy keeps in-frame clones and lacks some. The sample lists 210,000 or so clones, 70% to 90% occurring once. Sequences were obtained from PBMCs or T cells enriched from blood (not recorded which). The receptor source for this set is a man aged 30 to 39 with acute COVID-19.

This sequence joins TRBV5-1 and TRBJ1-1; D not resolved. This CDR3 region has 13 residues. From germline, CDR1 is SGHRS and CDR2 YFSETQ. V shed 5 bases and J shed 3 bases, with 11 bases lying between them. CDR3 loop: CASRALADTEAFF. CDR3 sequence (DNA): TGCGCCAGCAGGGCTCTTGCGGACACTGAAGCTTTCTTT.

This rearrangement joins TRBV2 to TRBJ2-7, with D possibly TRBD1 on 6 matching bases. V shed 8 bases and J shed 1 base, with 9 bases lying between them. CDR3 length: 12 amino acids. Germline CDR1 and CDR2: SNHLY and FYNNEI. The CDR3 sequence: CASRQESYEQYF. The CDR3 region has the DNA TGTGCCAGCCGACAGGAGTCCTACGAGCAGTACTTC.

This sequence joins TRBV6-1 and TRBJ1-1; 7 nucleotides align to TRBD1. Germline assignment: CDR1 MNHNS and CDR2 SASEGT. CDR3 length: 14 amino acids. The V and J ends lost 1 base and 5 bases, in that order; junction bases with no gene match: 4. The CDR3 loop reads CASSEEGALTEAFF. The DNA for the CDR3 is TGTGCCAGCAGTGAAGAGGGGGCGCTTACTGAAGCTTTCTTT.

Turning to this clone: A read error may account for a junction end that differs from germline. The genes are TRBV24-1 and TRBJ1-5, with a weak D call TRBD1 (6 bases). This CDR3 region has 11 residues. CDR1 is KGHDR and CDR2 is SFDVKD in the germline V gene. The CDR3, as DNA: TGTGCCACCAGTGGGCAGGGGCCCTGCAATTTT. Its translation: CATSGQGPCNF.

The chain employs TRBV6-1 and TRBJ1-2; 8 bases match TRBD1. CDR3 size: 14 residues. Trimming cost V 2 bases and J 4 bases; bases outside gene matches: 3. The germline gives CDR1 MNHNS, CDR2 SASEGT. The CDR3 here is CASSELQGGYGYTF. Here the CDR3 DNA reads TGTGCCAGCAGTGAATTACAGGGGGGCTATGGCTACACCTTC.

The chain couples TRBV19 to TRBJ2-3, with 12 bases fitting TRBD1. Germline CDR1 and CDR2: LNHDA and SQIVND (reference sequence). Trimming cost V 4 bases and J 6 bases; bases outside gene matches: 8. The CDR3 has 16 amino acids. Written as DNA, the CDR3 is TGTGCCAGTAGTAGCCGGGACAGGGGGCCAGGGGATACGCAGTATTTT. This encodes CASSSRDRGPGDTQYF.

The chain recombines TRBV19 with TRBJ1-2; D is unresolved. Germline V gene sequence: CDR1 LNHDA, CDR2 SQIVND (reference sequence). Trimming took 7 bases from V and 0 from J, leaving 9 bases between them. This CDR3 has 13 residues. The CDR3 region is CASTIRSNYGYTF. CDR3 sequence (DNA): TGTGCCAGTACGATCAGGTCTAACTATGGCTACACCTTC.

V usage is TRBV15 and J usage is TRBJ2-7; 10 nucleotides agree with TRBD1. Germline V gene lookup returns CDR1 LNHNV and CDR2 YYDKDF (reference sequence). The CDR3 consists of 16 residues. After removal of 0 bases from V and 3 bases from J, the junction contained 5 bases not matched to a gene. CDR3: CATSRDGRTGGYEQYF. The CDR3 bases are TGTGCCACCAGCAGAGATGGACGGACAGGGGGCTACGAGCAGTACTTC.

The table lists this clone with many counts. The chain combines TRBV6-4 with TRBJ2-3; D is possibly TRBD1 (5 bases). The ends were cut back, 0 bases at V and 1 base at J, with 5 bases in the middle. Germline V gives CDR1 MRHNA, CDR2 SNTAGT. This CDR3 has 14 residues. The CDR3 is CASSDSQGTDTQYF. The CDR3 nucleotides read TGTGCCAGCAGTGACTCACAGGGCACAGATACGCAGTATTTT.

The chain employs TRBV6-5 and TRBJ1-3, with D unclear. Per the germline V gene, CDR1 is MNHEY and CDR2 is SVGAGI. CDR3 size: 15 residues. CDR3 DNA sequence: TGTGGCTCGAACTATGACGGAGCCTCTGGAAACACCATATATTTT. Translation gives CGSNYDGASGNTIYF.

This clone was seen only once. The V call is TRBV2, the J call TRBJ1-5; weak D call: TRBD1 (6 bases). Deletions cut 5 bases from V and 7 bases from J, with 21 bases between. The CDR3 consists of 16 residues. In germline, CDR1 is SNHLY, CDR2 FYNNEI. The CDR3 DNA is TGTGCCAGCAGTCCACAGGGAGCGATGGGGTCACAGCCCCAGCATTTT. It specifies CASSPQGAMGSQPQHF.

The chain recombines TRBV15 with TRBJ2-7; D unclear. CDR1 and CDR2 (germline): LNHNV, YYDKDF (reference sequence). Trimming stripped 0 bases from V and 7 bases from J, with 13 bases between. The length of the CDR3 is 14 residues. CDR3 sequence: CATSRDGTDYEQYF. For the CDR3, the DNA is TGTGCCACCAGCAGAGATGGAACAGATTATGAGCAGTACTTC.

The chain couples TRBV9 to TRBJ1-1, with 8 positions matching TRBD1. Germline CDR1 SGDLS, CDR2 YYNGEE. The CDR3 has 15 residues. V lost 3 bases, J lost 0 bases, and 4 bases stayed unmatched. The CDR3 spells CASSGYRGMNTEAFF. For the CDR3, the DNA is TGTGCCAGCAGCGGATACAGGGGGATGAACACTGAAGCTTTCTTT. The full variable domain, completed using reference TRBV9 and TRBJ1-1, is DSGVTQTPKHLITATGQRVTLRCSPRSGDLSVYWYQQSLDQGLQFLIQYYNGEERAKGNILERFSAQQFPDLHSELNLSSLELGDSALYFCASSGYRGMNTEAFFGQGTRLTVV.

The chain carries TRBV9 and TRBJ1-4, with D possibly being TRBD1 (6 bases). The V and J ends lost 6 bases and 3 bases respectively, with 15 bases between them. The CDR3 extends over 15 amino acids. Germline values: CDR1 SGDLS, CDR2 YYNGEE. The CDR3 sequence: CASTPSGGPNEKLFF. The CDR3 region has the DNA TGTGCCAGCACCCCGTCCGGGGGGCCTAATGAAAAACTGTTTTTT.

The V gene is TRBV7-6, the J gene TRBJ2-1, with D perhaps TRBD2 (5 bases). Germline V gives CDR1 SGHVS, CDR2 FNYEAQ. The CDR3 contains 15 residues. Trimming removed 4 bases at V and 8 bases at J, with 18 bases between. This chain's CDR3 is CASSSTTRVEDEQFF. The CDR3 DNA reads as TGTGCCAGCAGCTCGACTACTAGAGTAGAGGATGAGCAGTTCTTC. The variable domain in full, with the rest retrieved from reference TRBV7-6 and TRBJ2-1, is GAGVSQSPRYKVTKRGQDVALRCDPISGHVSLYWYRQALGQGPEFLTYFNYEAQQDKSGLPNDRFSAERPEGSISTLTIQRTEQRDSAMYRCASSSTTRVEDEQFFGPGTRLTVL.

Only one count was recorded for this clone. The chain is built from TRBV19 and TRBJ2-6, with TRBD1 matching over 11 bases. The CDR3 loop spans 17 amino acids. V lost 5 bases to trimming and J lost 4 bases; unmatched junction nucleotides: 7. Per the germline V gene, CDR1 is LNHDA and CDR2 is SQIVND (reference sequence). CDR3: CASSPDRGHVGANVLTF. For the CDR3, the DNA is TGTGCCAGTAGTCCGGACAGGGGGCATGTCGGGGCCAACGTCCTGACTTTC.

V and J are TRBV6-2 or TRBV6-3 and TRBJ2-7, with D maybe TRBD2 (6 bases). The V gene's germline CDR1 is MNHEY and CDR2 SVGEGT. The CDR3 consists of 14 residues. V was clipped by 4 bases and J by 9 bases, with 19 bases between them. The CDR3 sequence: CASSLRGPGVAQYF. CDR3 DNA: TGTGCCAGCAGTTTGAGGGGTCCGGGGGTCGCGCAGTACTTC.

V is TRBV2 and J is TRBJ2-1, with 8 bases identical to TRBD2. V dropped 6 bases and J dropped 3; count of bases not matched to a gene: 4. Looked up from germline, CDR1 is SNHLY and CDR2 is FYNNEI. This CDR3 comprises 14 residues. CDR3 in DNA: TGTGCCAGCAGAGAGCGGGGGTTCTACAATGAGCAGTTCTTC. Its protein is CASRERGFYNEQFF. The full variable domain, in which reference TRBV2 and TRBJ2-1 provide the parts outside the CDR3, is EPEVTQTPSHQVTQMGQEVILRCVPISNHLYFYWYRQILGQKVEFLVSFYNNEISEKSEIFDDQFSVERPDGSNFTLKIRSTKLEDSAMYFCASRERGFYNEQFFGPGTRLTVL.

V is TRBV29-1 and J is TRBJ1-3; tentative D call: TRBD1 (5 bases). This CDR3 is built from 11 residues. From germline, CDR1 is SQVTM and CDR2 ANQGSEA. This chain's CDR3 is CAGGSGNTIYF. CDR3 nucleotide sequence: TGCGCCGGGGGCTCTGGAAACACCATATATTTT.

The rearrangement uses TRBV19 and TRBJ2-2; 10 nucleotides match TRBD1. The length of the CDR3 is 15 residues. The V gene's germline CDR1 is LNHDA and CDR2 SQIVND (reference sequence). The ends lost 6 bases at V and 7 bases at J; junction bases unmatched: 8. CDR3 in amino acids: CASSLGTGALGELFF. DNA of the CDR3: TGTGCCAGTAGCCTTGGGACAGGGGCCCTCGGGGAGCTGTTTTTT.

The chain employs TRBV5-1 and TRBJ1-1; 8 bases align to TRBD1. The CDR3 has 16 amino acids. Germline lookup yields CDR1 SGHRS and CDR2 YFSETQ. Trimming removed 5 bases from V and 2 bases from J; junction bases left unmatched: 11. The CDR3 DNA is TGCGCCAGCAGTTACTCAGGGGGCAGTGGAAACACTGAAGCTTTCTTT. Translating it yields CASSYSGGSGNTEAFF.

The chain employs TRBV7-9 and TRBJ1-5; a possible D gene is TRBD1 (5 bases). Trimming removed 3 bases at V and 2 bases at J, with 14 bases between. Per the germline V gene, CDR1 is SEHNR and CDR2 is FQNEAQ (reference sequence). The CDR3 sequence is 16 residues long. CDR3 protein: CASSFHSLRGNQPQHF. CDR3 DNA sequence: TGTGCCAGCAGCTTCCACAGCCTCAGGGGCAATCAGCCCCAGCATTTT.

The chain carries TRBV6-1 and TRBJ2-7; D is unclear. CDR1 is MNHNS and CDR2 is SASEGT in the germline V gene. The V and J ends lost 2 bases and 3 bases respectively, with 5 bases between them. The CDR3 has 12 amino acids. CDR3 nucleotide sequence: TGTGCCAGCAGTGAACAGATCTACGAGCAGTACTTC. Protein sequence: CASSEQIYEQYF.

This sequence joins TRBV6-5 and TRBJ1-2; D perhaps matches TRBD1 (6 bases). Germline lookup yields CDR1 MNHEY and CDR2 SVGAGI. V lost 6 bases and J lost 6, with 14 bases in between. CDR3 length: 13 residues. For the CDR3, the DNA is TGTGCCAGCAGGGCGCCTTCAGGGGATGGCTACACCTTC. Its protein is CASRAPSGDGYTF.

This chain joins TRBV5-4 and TRBJ1-6; D unclear. Deletions cut 1 base from V and 6 bases from J, with 14 bases between. Germline V gives CDR1 SGHNT, CDR2 YYREEE (reference sequence). The CDR3 is 16 residues long. CDR3 region: CASSLSGLQGNSPLHF. In nucleotides, the CDR3 is TGTGCCAGCAGCTTGTCGGGTCTTCAAGGTAATTCACCCCTCCACTTT.

The V and J genes are TRBV9 and TRBJ2-7; no firm D call. The germline V gene has CDR1 SGDLS and CDR2 YYNGEE. The V gene lost 4 bases and the J gene lost 4 bases, with 12 bases spanning the gap. The CDR3 has 13 amino acids. The CDR3 is CASSPGSDYEQYF. Written as DNA, the CDR3 is TGTGCCAGCAGCCCCGGGTCCGATTACGAGCAGTACTTC.

The chain couples TRBV7-2 to TRBJ1-6, with D perhaps TRBD1 (6 bases). Germline assignment: CDR1 SGHTA and CDR2 FQGNSA. Trimming removed 4 bases from V and 7 bases from J, with 17 bases in between. This CDR3 contains 16 residues. CDR3 protein: CASSSPEGQYNSPLHF. CDR3 nucleotide sequence: TGTGCCAGCAGCTCACCCGAAGGACAGTACAATTCACCCCTCCACTTT.